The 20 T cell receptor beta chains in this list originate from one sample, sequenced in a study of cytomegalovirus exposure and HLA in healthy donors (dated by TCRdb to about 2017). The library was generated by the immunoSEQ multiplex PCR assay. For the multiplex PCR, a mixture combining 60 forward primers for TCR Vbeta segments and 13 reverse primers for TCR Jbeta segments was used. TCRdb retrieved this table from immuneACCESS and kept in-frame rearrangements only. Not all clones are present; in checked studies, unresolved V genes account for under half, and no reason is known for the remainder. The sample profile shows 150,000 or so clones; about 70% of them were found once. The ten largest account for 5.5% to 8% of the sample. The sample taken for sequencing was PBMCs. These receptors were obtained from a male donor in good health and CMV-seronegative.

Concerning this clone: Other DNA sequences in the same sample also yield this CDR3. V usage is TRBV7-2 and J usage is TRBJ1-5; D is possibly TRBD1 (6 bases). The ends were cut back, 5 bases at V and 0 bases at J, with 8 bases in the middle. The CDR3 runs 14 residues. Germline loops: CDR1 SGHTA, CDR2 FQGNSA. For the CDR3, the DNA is TGTGCCAGCAGCCTACAGGGTAGCAATCAGCCCCAGCATTTT. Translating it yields CASSLQGSNQPQHF.

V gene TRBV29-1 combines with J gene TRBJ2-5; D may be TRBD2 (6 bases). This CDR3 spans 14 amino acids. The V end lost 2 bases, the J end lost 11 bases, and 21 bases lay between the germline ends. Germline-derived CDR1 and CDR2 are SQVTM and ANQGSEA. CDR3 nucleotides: TGCAGCGTTGAACAGGGTGCAGGGACTCGAGAGCAGTACTTC. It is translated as CSVEQGAGTREQYF. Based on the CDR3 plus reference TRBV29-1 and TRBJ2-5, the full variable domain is SAVISQKPSRDICQRGTSLTIQCQVDSQVTMMFWYRQQPGQSLTLIATANQGSEATYESGFVIDKFPISRPNLTFSTLTVSNMSPEDSSIYLCSVEQGAGTREQYFGPGTRLLVL.

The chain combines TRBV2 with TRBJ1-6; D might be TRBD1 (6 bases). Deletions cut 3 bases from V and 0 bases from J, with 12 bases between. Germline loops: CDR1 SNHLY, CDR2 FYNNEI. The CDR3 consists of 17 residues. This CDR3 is CASSETGPSSYNSPLHF. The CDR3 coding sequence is TGTGCCAGCAGTGAGACAGGCCCGAGCTCCTATAATTCACCCCTCCACTTT.

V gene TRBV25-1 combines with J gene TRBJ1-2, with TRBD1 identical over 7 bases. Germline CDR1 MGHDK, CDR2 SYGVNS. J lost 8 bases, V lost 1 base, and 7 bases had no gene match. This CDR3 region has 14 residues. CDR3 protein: CASSESGQYHGYTF. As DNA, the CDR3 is TGTGCCAGCAGTGAATCGGGACAGTACCACGGCTACACCTTC.

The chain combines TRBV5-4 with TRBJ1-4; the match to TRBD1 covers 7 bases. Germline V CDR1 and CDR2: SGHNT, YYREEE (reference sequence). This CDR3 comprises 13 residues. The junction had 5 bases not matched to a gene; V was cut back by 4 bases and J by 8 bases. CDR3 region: CASSDWTGEKLFF. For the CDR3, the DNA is TGTGCCAGCAGCGATTGGACAGGAGAAAAACTGTTTTTT.

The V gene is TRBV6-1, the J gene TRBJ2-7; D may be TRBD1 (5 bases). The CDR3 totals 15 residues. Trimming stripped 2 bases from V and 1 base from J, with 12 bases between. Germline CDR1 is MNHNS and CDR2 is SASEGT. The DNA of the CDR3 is TGTGCCAGCAGTGAAAGACAGCCCCAGTCCTACGAGCAGTACTTC. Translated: CASSERQPQSYEQYF.

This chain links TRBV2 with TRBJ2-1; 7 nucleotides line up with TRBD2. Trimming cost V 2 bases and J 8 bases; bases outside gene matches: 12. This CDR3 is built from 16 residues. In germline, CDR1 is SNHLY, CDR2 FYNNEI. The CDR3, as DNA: TGTGCCAGCAGTGAAAGGGACTACTCAGCGGGCCATGAGCAGTTCTTC. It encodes CASSERDYSAGHEQFF.

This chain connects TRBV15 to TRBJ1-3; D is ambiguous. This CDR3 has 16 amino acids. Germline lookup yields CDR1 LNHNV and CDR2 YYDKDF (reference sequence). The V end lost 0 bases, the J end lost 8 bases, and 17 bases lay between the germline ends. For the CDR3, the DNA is TGTGCCACCAGCAGAGATCGCGCGGCTACCTTGGACACCATATATTTT. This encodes CATSRDRAATLDTIYF.

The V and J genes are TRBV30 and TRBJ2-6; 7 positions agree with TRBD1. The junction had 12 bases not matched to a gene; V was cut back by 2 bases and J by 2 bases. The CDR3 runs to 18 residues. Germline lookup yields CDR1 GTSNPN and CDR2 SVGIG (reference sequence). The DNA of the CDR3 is TGTGCCTGGAGTACCCCGGCAGGGGGTATAACTGGGGCCAACGTCCTGACTTTC. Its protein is CAWSTPAGGITGANVLTF.

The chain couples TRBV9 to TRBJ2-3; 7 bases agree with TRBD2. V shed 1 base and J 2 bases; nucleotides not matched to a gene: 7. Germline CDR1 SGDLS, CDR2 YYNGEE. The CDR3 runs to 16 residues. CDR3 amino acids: CASSVWAGELTDTQYF. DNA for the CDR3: TGTGCCAGCAGCGTATGGGCGGGAGAACTCACAGATACGCAGTATTTT.

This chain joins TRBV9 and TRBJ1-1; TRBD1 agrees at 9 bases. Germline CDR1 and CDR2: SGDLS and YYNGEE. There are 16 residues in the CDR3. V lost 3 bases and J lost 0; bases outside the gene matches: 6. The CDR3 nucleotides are TGTGCCAGCAGCGGCCCGGACAGGGGTTTGAACACTGAAGCTTTCTTT. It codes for CASSGPDRGLNTEAFF.

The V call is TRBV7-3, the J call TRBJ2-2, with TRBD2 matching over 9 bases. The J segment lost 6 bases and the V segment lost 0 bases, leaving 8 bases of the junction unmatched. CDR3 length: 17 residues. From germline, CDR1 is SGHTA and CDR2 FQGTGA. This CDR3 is CASSLTSAGGLSGELFF. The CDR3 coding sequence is TGTGCCAGCAGCTTAACATCGGCGGGGGGGCTTTCCGGGGAGCTGTTTTTT. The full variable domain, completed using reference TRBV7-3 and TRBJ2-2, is GAGVSQTPSNKVTEKGKYVELRCDPISGHTALYWYRQSLGQGPEFLIYFQGTGAADDSGLPNDRFFAVRPEGSVSTLKIQRTERGDSAVYLCASSLTSAGGLSGELFFGEGSRLTVL.

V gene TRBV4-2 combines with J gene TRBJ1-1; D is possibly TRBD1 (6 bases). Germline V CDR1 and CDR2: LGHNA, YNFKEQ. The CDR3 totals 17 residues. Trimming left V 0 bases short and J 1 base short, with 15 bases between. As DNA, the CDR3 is TGTGCCAGCAGCCAAGATCGTGAGGGGGTCTCGAACACTGAAGCTTTCTTT. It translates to CASSQDREGVSNTEAFF.

The CDR3: CASSQDRLGSGANVLTF. The CDR3 nucleotides are TGCGCCAGCAGCCAAGACCGACTGGGCTCTGGGGCCAACGTCCTGACTTTC. This chain uses TRBV4-3 with TRBJ2-6; no clear D gene. Germline loops: CDR1 LGHNA, CDR2 YSLEER. CDR3 length: 17 amino acids. The ends were cut back, 0 bases at V and 0 bases at J, with 9 bases in the middle.

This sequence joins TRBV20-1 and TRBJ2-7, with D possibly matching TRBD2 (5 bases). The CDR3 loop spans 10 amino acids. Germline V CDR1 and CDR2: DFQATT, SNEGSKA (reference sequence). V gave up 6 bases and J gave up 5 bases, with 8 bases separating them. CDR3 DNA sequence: TGCAGTGCGACTATGAACGAGCAGTACTTC. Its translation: CSATMNEQYF.

The CDR3: CASSPSGGASYEQYF. DNA of the CDR3: TGTGCCAGCAGTCCTAGCGGGGGGGCCTCCTACGAGCAGTACTTC. The rearrangement links TRBV6-5 to TRBJ2-7, with TRBD2 matching over 12 bases. This CDR3 contains 15 residues. Germline V lookup: CDR1 MNHEY, CDR2 SVGAGI. The ends lost 5 bases at V and 0 bases at J; junction bases unmatched: 2.

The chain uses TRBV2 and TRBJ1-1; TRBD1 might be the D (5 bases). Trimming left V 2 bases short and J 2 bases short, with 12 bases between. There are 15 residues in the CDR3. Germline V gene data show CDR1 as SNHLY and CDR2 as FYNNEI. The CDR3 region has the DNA TGTGCCAGCAGTGAAAGGGCAGGGATTAACACTGAAGCTTTCTTT. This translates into CASSERAGINTEAFF.

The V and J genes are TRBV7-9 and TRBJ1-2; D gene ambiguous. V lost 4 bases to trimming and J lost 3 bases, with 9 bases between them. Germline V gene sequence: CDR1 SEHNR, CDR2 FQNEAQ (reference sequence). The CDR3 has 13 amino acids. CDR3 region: CASSSEVHYGYTF. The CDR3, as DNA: TGTGCCAGCAGCTCCGAGGTTCACTATGGCTACACCTTC.

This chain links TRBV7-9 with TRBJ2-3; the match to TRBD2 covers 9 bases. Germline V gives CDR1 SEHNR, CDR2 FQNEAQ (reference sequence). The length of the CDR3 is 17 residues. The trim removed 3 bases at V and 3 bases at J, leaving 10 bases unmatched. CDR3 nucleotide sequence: TGTGCCAGCAGCTTCCCCTTTGCGGGAGGGGATACAGATACGCAGTATTTT. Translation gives CASSFPFAGGDTDTQYF.

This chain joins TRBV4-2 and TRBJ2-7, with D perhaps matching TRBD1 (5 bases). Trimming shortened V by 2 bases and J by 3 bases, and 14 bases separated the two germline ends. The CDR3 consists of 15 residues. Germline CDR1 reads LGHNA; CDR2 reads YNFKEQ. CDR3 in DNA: TGTGCCAGCAGCCAACTAAGGGCCGACAGCTACGAGCAGTACTTC. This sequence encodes CASSQLRADSYEQYF.